Listed here are 24 T cell receptor beta chains from one sample, sequenced in a study of T cell responses to AZD1222 COVID-19 vaccine. TCRdb's table, derived via immunoSEQ multiplex PCR, lists solely in-frame clones and lacks some. The table includes about 180,000 clones, 85% to 90% detected once. The sample in question was peripheral blood, obtained 28 days after the second dose of the MenACWY control vaccine. Receptor source: an adult who received the MenACWY meningococcal vaccine as a control.

The V call is TRBV6-5, the J call TRBJ2-3; the D call may be TRBD1 or TRBD2 (5 bases each). V lost 8 bases and J 0 bases, leaving 9 bases between the germline ends. From germline, CDR1 is MNHEY and CDR2 SVGAGI. The CDR3 sequence is 13 residues long. The CDR3 DNA follows: TGTGCCAGCGTGGGGGATAGCACAGATACGCAGTATTTT. Amino acids: CASVGDSTDTQYF.

The J gene is TRBJ2-1, the V gene TRBV4-1, with 11 bases that match TRBD2. CDR3 length equals 16 residues. Germline trimming cut 1 base from V and 9 bases from J; bases unmatched to any gene: 8. CDR1 and CDR2 from the germline V gene are MGHRA and YSYEKL. DNA for the CDR3: TGCGCCAGCAGCCAAGGCCGACTAGCGGGAAAACGTGAGCAGTTCTTC. It codes for CASSQGRLAGKREQFF.

The chain recombines TRBV29-1 with TRBJ1-1; 10 bases match TRBD1. CDR1 is SQVTM and CDR2 is ANQGSEA in the germline V gene. V was clipped by 5 bases and J by 1 base; unmatched bases: 1. The CDR3 has 13 residues. CDR3 amino acids: CSVRTGGNTEAFF. The CDR3 region has the DNA TGCAGCGTTCGGACAGGGGGGAACACTGAAGCTTTCTTT.

This chain joins TRBV9 and TRBJ2-6; D is possibly TRBD1 (6 bases). The CDR3 contains 19 residues. V was pared by 2 bases and J by 1 base, with 19 bases between. CDR1 is SGDLS, CDR2 YYNGEE, per germline. The CDR3 loop reads CASSVLPPPQGSGANVLTF. The CDR3 nucleotides are TGTGCCAGCAGCGTTCTCCCACCTCCACAGGGTTCTGGGGCCAACGTCCTGACTTTC.

This clone was seen a single time. The V call is TRBV5-8, the J call TRBJ2-2; D not certain. CDR1 is SGHTS and CDR2 is YDEGEE in the germline V gene. CDR3 size: 12 residues. The ends were cut back, 0 bases at V and 6 bases at J, with 3 bases in the middle. The CDR3 DNA reads as TGTGCCAGCAGCTTGGAAGCCGGGGAGCTGTTTTTT. This sequence encodes CASSLEAGELFF.

V usage is TRBV6-5 and J usage is TRBJ2-5; 7 positions agree with TRBD1. The CDR3 runs 14 residues. Germline loops: CDR1 MNHEY, CDR2 SVGAGI. V was clipped by 4 bases and J by 2 bases; unmatched bases: 4. CDR3 in amino acids: CASSSPGGQETQYF. CDR3 bases: TGTGCCAGCAGTTCTCCAGGGGGTCAAGAGACCCAGTACTTC.

The rearrangement links TRBV28 to TRBJ1-4, with 7 nucleotides matching TRBD1. V dropped 5 bases and J dropped 5; count of bases not matched to a gene: 11. CDR3 length: 16 amino acids. Germline CDR1 is MDHEN and CDR2 is SYDVKM. In nucleotides, the CDR3 is TGTGCCAGCAGTCCACTCCCGGGACAGAGGAATGAAAAACTGTTTTTT. Translating gives CASSPLPGQRNEKLFF.

The CDR3 region is CASSLARDRVHEQYF. As DNA, the CDR3 is TGTGCCAGCAGCTTAGCGCGGGACAGGGTCCACGAGCAGTACTTC. This chain joins TRBV7-4 and TRBJ2-7; 9 bases map to TRBD1. Germline CDR1 is SGHVT and CDR2 is SQSDAQ. CDR3 size: 15 residues. With 0 bases clipped from V and 5 bases from J, the junction kept 5 bases outside the gene matches.

This clone came up a few times. This chain joins TRBV24-1 and TRBJ2-2; D is ambiguous. The ends were cut back, 7 bases at V and 3 bases at J, with 5 bases in the middle. CDR3 length equals 12 residues. Germline CDR1 reads KGHDR; CDR2 reads SFDVKD. CDR3 amino acids: CATRQDTGELFF. The DNA for the CDR3 is TGTGCCACCAGACAAGACACCGGGGAGCTGTTTTTT.

This chain links TRBV9 with TRBJ2-2, with D maybe TRBD1 (5 bases). Germline values: CDR1 SGDLS, CDR2 YYNGEE. The CDR3 spans 15 residues. V lost 4 bases and J lost 0, with 10 bases in between. CDR3 nucleotide sequence: TGTGCCAGCAGCCCCCGACAGACGAACACCGGGGAGCTGTTTTTT. Protein product: CASSPRQTNTGELFF.

This rearrangement joins TRBV5-6 to TRBJ1-6; D may be TRBD1 (6 bases). V was pared by 2 bases and J by 7 bases, with 10 bases between. This CDR3 is built from 14 residues. CDR1 is SGHDT, CDR2 YYEEEE, per germline. CDR3 amino acids: CASSFGQMNSPLHF. The CDR3 bases are TGTGCCAGCAGCTTCGGACAGATGAATTCACCCCTCCACTTT. Complete variable domain (other parts from reference TRBV5-6 and TRBJ1-6): DAGVTQSPTHLIKTRGQQVTLRCSPKSGHDTVSWYQQALGQGPQFIFQYYEEEERQRGNFPDRFSGHQFPNYSSELNVNALLLGDSALYLCASSFGQMNSPLHFGNGTRLTVT.

The chain is built from TRBV7-9 and TRBJ2-7, with no clear D. This CDR3 has 13 residues. In germline, CDR1 is SEHNR, CDR2 FQNEAQ (reference sequence). The germline V and J ends were trimmed by 2 bases and 5 bases, with 10 bases remaining between them. The CDR3 DNA is TGTGCCAGCAGCTTACCGTACCCGGACGAGCAGTACTTC. Its translation: CASSLPYPDEQYF.

This clone occurred once. The rearrangement links TRBV6-5 to TRBJ2-7, with 8 positions matching TRBD1. The V gene's germline CDR1 is MNHEY and CDR2 SVGAGI. Trimming at V came to 8 bases and at J to 5 bases, leaving 14 bases not matched to a gene. This CDR3 region has 15 residues. CDR3 nucleotides: TGTGCCAGCCTACTCGCCGGACAGGGCCGGGACGAGCAGTACTTC. It yields the protein CASLLAGQGRDEQYF.

In its sample, this clone was seen a few times. The chain joins TRBV28 to TRBJ2-2; either TRBD1 or TRBD2 may fit D (5 bases each). With 5 bases removed from V and 2 bases from J, the gap between germline ends came to 18 bases. Germline values: CDR1 MDHEN, CDR2 SYDVKM. This CDR3 has 17 residues. CDR3 amino acids: CASSTRLRERNTGELFF. The CDR3 nucleotides read TGTGCCAGCAGTACCCGTCTCAGGGAGCGTAACACCGGGGAGCTGTTTTTT.

This clone has a handful of counts. V and J are TRBV27 and TRBJ1-3; the D is unclear. CDR1 and CDR2 from the germline V gene are MNHEY and SMNVEV (reference sequence). The CDR3 loop spans 13 amino acids. V lost 8 bases and J 0 bases, leaving 8 bases between the germline ends. The CDR3 spells CASGVISGNTIYF. For the CDR3, the DNA is TGTGCCAGCGGGGTTATCTCTGGAAACACCATATATTTT.

This clone came up once. The chain carries TRBV11-3 and TRBJ1-1, with D possibly TRBD1 on 5 matching bases. The length of the CDR3 is 13 residues. The V gene's germline CDR1 is SGHNT and CDR2 YENEEA. V was clipped by 3 bases and J by 1 base, with 6 bases between them. In DNA form, the CDR3 reads TGTGCCAGCAGCTTTCAGGGGAACACTGAAGCTTTCTTT. This codes for CASSFQGNTEAFF.

The V and J genes are TRBV11-2 and TRBJ1-5, with D possibly TRBD1 on 5 matching bases. The length of the CDR3 is 13 residues. Germline V gene data show CDR1 as SGHAT and CDR2 as FQNNGV. V was shortened by 5 bases and J by 1 base, with 6 bases between the two germline ends. CDR3 in amino acids: CASSRDSNQPQHF. The CDR3 coding sequence is TGTGCCAGCAGCCGGGACAGCAATCAGCCCCAGCATTTT.

The V and J genes are TRBV3-1 (or the pseudogene TRBV3-2) and TRBJ1-1; D is unclear. Germline V gene data show CDR1 as LGHDT and CDR2 as YNNKEL (reference sequence). V was clipped by 1 base and J by 10 bases, with 19 bases between them. This CDR3 spans 15 amino acids. CDR3 residues: CASSQVRSGRERAFF. CDR3 DNA sequence: TGTGCCAGCAGCCAAGTCCGGTCGGGAAGGGAACGAGCTTTCTTT.

This clone has a handful of counts. Additional DNA sequences in this sample encode the identical CDR3. This chain joins TRBV11-3 and TRBJ1-1; D unclear. From germline, CDR1 is SGHNT and CDR2 YENEEA. CDR3 size: 13 residues. The V and J ends lost 4 bases and 0 bases respectively, with 6 bases between them. The CDR3 DNA reads TGTGCCAGCAGCTCCCAATTGAACACTGAAGCTTTCTTT. It encodes CASSSQLNTEAFF.

This chain joins TRBV11-2 and TRBJ2-5, with a possible D match to TRBD2 (5 bases). Trimming left V 5 bases short and J 5 bases short, with 15 bases between. The CDR3 is 14 amino acids. Germline lookup yields CDR1 SGHAT and CDR2 FQNNGV. CDR3: CASSTRAGSETQYF. CDR3 sequence (DNA): TGTGCCAGCAGCACTAGGGCAGGCTCGGAGACCCAGTACTTC.

V is TRBV4-3 and J is TRBJ1-6; D ambiguous. This CDR3 is built from 14 residues. Germline-derived CDR1 and CDR2 are LGHNA and YSLEER. V gave up 1 base and J gave up 11 bases, with 12 bases separating them. CDR3 region: CASSQAAASTPLHF. The CDR3 DNA reads as TGCGCCAGCAGCCAAGCGGCAGCTTCGACACCCCTCCACTTT.

V usage is TRBV7-2 and J usage is TRBJ1-1; TRBD1 matches at 7 bases. The trim removed 6 bases at V and 3 bases at J, leaving 4 bases unmatched. From germline, CDR1 is SGHTA and CDR2 FQGNSA. The CDR3 totals 13 residues. As DNA, the CDR3 is TGTGCCAGCAGTAACAGGGGTGACACTGAAGCTTTCTTT. It codes for CASSNRGDTEAFF.

This clone was observed a handful of times. The DNA for the CDR3 is TGTGCCAGCAGCCAAGATAGCGGGACCACCTACAATGAGCAGTTCTTC. Translated: CASSQDSGTTYNEQFF. This chain links TRBV3-1 (or the pseudogene TRBV3-2) with TRBJ2-1; 8 bases align to TRBD2. From germline, CDR1 is LGHDT and CDR2 YNNKEL (reference sequence). CDR3 length: 16 residues. Trimming cost V 0 bases and J 2 bases; bases outside gene matches: 3.

The chain combines TRBV16 with TRBJ2-7, with D unclear. Trimming took off 0 bases at V and 4 bases at J, with 10 bases between the two ends. The length of the CDR3 is 14 residues. CDR1 is KGHSY and CDR2 is FQNENV in the germline V gene. The CDR3 bases are TGTGCCAGCAGCCAATCTAGGGCTACTTACGAGCAGTACTTC. This sequence encodes CASSQSRATYEQYF.